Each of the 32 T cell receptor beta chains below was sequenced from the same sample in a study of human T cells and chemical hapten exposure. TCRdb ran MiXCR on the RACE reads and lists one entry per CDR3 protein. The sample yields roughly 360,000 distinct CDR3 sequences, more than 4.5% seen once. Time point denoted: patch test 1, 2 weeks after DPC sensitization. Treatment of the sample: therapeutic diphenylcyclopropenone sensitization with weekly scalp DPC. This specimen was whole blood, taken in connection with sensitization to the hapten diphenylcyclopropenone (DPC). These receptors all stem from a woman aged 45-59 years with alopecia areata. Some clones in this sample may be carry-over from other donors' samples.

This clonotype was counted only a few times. In DNA form, the CDR3 reads TGTGCCAGCAGCGACTTGGACACCGGGGAGCTGTTTTTT. Amino acids: CASSDLDTGELFF. The chain carries TRBV3-1 and TRBJ2-2; no reliable D call. Per germline, CDR1 LGHDT and CDR2 YNNKEL (reference sequence). V was clipped by 5 bases and J by 3 bases, with 7 bases between them. CDR3 length: 13 amino acids. Full variable domain (remainder filled in from reference TRBV3-1 and TRBJ2-2): DTAVSQTPKYLVTQMGNDKSIKCEQNLGHDTMYWYKQDSKKFLKIMFSYNNKELIINETVPNRFSPKSPDKAHLNLHINSLELGDSAVYFCASSDLDTGELFFGEGSRLTVL.

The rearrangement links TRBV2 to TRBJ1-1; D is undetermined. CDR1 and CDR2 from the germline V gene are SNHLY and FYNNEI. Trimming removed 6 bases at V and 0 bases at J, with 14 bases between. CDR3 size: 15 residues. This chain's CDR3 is CASRADRRVNTEAFF. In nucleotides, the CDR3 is TGTGCCAGCAGGGCGGATAGGAGGGTGAACACTGAAGCTTTCTTT.

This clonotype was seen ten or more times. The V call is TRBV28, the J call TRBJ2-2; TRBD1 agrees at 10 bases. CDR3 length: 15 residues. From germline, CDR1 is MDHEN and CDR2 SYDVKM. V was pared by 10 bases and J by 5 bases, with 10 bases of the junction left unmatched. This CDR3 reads CAIRPGQGLTGELFF. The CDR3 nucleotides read TGTGCCATCCGCCCGGGACAGGGGTTAACCGGGGAGCTGTTTTTT.

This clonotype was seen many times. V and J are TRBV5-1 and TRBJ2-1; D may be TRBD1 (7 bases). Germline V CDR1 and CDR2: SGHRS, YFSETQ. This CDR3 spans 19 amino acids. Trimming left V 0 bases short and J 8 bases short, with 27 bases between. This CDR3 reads CASSLGNSGGKGALDEQFF. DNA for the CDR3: TGCGCCAGCAGCTTGGGGAATAGCGGAGGGAAGGGGGCTTTGGATGAGCAGTTCTTC.

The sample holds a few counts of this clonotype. CDR3 bases: TGTGCCAGCGCCTGGGGGCGATACAATGAGCAGTTCTTC. Translation gives CASAWGRYNEQFF. The V gene is TRBV14, the J gene TRBJ2-1; D is possibly TRBD1 (6 bases). Trimming took 8 bases from V and 4 from J, leaving 12 bases between them. Germline V gives CDR1 SGHDN, CDR2 FVKESK. This CDR3 has 13 residues.

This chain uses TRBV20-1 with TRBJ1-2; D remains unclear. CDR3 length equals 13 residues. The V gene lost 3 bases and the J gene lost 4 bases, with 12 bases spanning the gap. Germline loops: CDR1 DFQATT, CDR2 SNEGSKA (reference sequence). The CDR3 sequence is CSARFLSGYGYTF. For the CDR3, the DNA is TGCAGTGCTAGGTTCCTCTCGGGCTATGGCTACACCTTC.

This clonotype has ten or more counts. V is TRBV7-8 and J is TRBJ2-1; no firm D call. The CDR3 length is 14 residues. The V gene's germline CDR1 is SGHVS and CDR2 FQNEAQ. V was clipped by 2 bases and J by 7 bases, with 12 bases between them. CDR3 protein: CASSLRPLRNEQFF. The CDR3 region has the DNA TGTGCCAGCAGCTTACGGCCCTTGAGGAATGAGCAGTTCTTC.

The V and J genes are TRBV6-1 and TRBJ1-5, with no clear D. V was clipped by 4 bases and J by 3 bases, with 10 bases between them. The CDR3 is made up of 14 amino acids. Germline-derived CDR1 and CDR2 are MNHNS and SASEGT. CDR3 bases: TGTGCCAGCAGTGGGACGTGGATCAATCAGCCCCAGCATTTT. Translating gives CASSGTWINQPQHF.

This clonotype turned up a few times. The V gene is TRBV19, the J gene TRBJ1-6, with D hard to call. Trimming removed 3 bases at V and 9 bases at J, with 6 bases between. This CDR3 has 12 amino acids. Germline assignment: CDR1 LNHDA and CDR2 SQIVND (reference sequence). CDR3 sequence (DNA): TGTGCCAGTAGTATTGGGGTTTCACCCCTCCACTTT. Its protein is CASSIGVSPLHF. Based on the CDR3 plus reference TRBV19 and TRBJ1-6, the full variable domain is DGGITQSPKYLFRKEGQNVTLSCEQNLNHDAMYWYRQDPGQGLRLIYYSQIVNDFQKGDIAEGYSVSREKKESFPLTVTSAQKNPTAFYLCASSIGVSPLHFGNGTRLTVT.

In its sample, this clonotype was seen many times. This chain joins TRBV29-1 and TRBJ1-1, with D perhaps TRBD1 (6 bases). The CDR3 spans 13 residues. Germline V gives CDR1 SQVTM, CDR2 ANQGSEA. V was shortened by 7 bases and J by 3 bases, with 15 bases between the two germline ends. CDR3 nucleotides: TGCAGCGGTTATACAGGGTACGACACTGAAGCTTTCTTT. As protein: CSGYTGYDTEAFF.

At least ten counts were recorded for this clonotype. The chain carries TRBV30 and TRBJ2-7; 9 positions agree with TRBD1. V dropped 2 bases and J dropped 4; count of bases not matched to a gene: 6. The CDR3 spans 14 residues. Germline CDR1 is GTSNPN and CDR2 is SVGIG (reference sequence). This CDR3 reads CAWSPGTGNYEQYF. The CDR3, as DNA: TGTGCCTGGAGTCCCGGGACAGGGAATTACGAGCAGTACTTC.

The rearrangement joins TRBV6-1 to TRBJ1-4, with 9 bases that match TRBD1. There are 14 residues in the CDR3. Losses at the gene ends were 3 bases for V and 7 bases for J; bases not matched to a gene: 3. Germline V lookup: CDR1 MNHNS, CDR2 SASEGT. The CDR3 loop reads CASSENRGREKLFF. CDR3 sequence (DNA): TGTGCCAGCAGTGAGAACAGGGGGCGTGAAAAACTGTTTTTT.

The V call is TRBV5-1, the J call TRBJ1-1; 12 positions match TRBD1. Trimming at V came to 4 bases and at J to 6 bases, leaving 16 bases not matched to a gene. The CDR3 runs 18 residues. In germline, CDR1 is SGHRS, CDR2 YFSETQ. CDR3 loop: CASSPHPRDRGPGSEAFF. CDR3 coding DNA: TGCGCCAGCAGCCCCCACCCTCGGGACAGGGGGCCGGGGTCTGAAGCTTTCTTT.

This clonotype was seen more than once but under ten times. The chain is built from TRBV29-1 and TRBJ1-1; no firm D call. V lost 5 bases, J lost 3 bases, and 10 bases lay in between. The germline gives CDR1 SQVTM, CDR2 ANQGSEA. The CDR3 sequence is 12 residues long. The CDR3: CSVYGLDTEAFF. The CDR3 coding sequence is TGCAGCGTTTACGGTTTGGACACTGAAGCTTTCTTT.

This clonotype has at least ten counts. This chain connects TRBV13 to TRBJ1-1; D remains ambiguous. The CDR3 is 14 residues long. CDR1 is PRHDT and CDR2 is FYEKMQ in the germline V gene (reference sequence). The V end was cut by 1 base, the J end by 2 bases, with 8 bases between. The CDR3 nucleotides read TGTGCCAGCAGCTTAGTTTCCCAAAACACTGAAGCTTTCTTT. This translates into CASSLVSQNTEAFF.

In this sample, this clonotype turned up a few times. The CDR3 DNA reads TGTGCCAGCAGCCCAAATGGGGGTTGGACTGAAGCTTTCTTT. Amino acid sequence: CASSPNGGWTEAFF. This chain uses TRBV6-1 with TRBJ1-1; the D gene is possibly TRBD1 (5 bases). Germline CDR1 and CDR2: MNHNS and SASEGT. V lost 6 bases and J lost 5, with 16 bases in between. CDR3 length: 14 amino acids.

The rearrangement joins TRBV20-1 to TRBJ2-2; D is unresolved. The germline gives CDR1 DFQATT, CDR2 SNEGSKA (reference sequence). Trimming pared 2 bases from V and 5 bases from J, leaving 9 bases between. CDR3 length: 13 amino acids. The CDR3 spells CSARYRGTGELFF. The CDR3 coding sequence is TGCAGTGCTAGATACCGCGGAACCGGGGAGCTGTTTTTT.

CDR3: CATRGEYSPLHF. The CDR3 bases are TGTGCCACTAGGGGCGAGTATTCACCCCTCCACTTT. The chain links TRBV2 to TRBJ1-6; weak D call: TRBD1 (5 bases). Germline loops: CDR1 SNHLY, CDR2 FYNNEI. Trimming stripped 10 bases from V and 8 bases from J, with 12 bases between. The CDR3 covers 12 residues.

The CDR3 loop is CSVEWGGADTQYF. The CDR3 region has the DNA TGCAGCGTTGAGTGGGGTGGGGCAGATACGCAGTATTTT. This chain links TRBV29-1 with TRBJ2-3, with unresolved D. There are 13 residues in the CDR3. Deletions cut 3 bases from V and 4 bases from J, with 11 bases between. Germline V gene sequence: CDR1 SQVTM, CDR2 ANQGSEA.

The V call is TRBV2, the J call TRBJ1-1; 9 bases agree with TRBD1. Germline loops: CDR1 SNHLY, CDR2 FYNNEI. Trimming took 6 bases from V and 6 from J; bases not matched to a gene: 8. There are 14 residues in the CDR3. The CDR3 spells CASSPGQGQPEAFF. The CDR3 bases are TGTGCCAGCAGCCCGGGACAGGGACAACCTGAAGCTTTCTTT.

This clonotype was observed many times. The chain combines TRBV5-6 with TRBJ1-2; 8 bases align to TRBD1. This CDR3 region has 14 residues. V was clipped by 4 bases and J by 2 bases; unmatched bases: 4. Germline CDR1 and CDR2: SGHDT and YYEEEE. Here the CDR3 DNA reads TGTGCCAGCAGCGTGGGACAGGAGAACTATGGCTACACCTTC. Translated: CASSVGQENYGYTF.

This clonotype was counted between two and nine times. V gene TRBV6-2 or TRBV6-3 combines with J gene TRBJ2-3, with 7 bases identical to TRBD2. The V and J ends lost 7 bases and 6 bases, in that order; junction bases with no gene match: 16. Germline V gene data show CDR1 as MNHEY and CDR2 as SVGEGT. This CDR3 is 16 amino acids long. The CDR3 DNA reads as TGTGCCAGCACTTTCCTCCGGGACTACCTCCGTGATACGCAGTATTTT. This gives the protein CASTFLRDYLRDTQYF.

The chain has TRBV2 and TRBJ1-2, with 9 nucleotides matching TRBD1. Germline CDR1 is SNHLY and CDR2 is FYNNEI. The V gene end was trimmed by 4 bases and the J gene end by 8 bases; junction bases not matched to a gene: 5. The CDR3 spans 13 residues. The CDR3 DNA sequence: TGTGCCAGCAGTGGGGACAGGGTAGGCGGCTACACCTTC. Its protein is CASSGDRVGGYTF.

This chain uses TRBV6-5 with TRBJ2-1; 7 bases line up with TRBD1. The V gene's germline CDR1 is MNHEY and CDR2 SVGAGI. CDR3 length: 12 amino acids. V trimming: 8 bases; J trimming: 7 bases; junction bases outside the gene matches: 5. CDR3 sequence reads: CASQDRLNEQFF. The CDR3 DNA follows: TGTGCCAGCCAGGACAGGCTGAATGAGCAGTTCTTC.

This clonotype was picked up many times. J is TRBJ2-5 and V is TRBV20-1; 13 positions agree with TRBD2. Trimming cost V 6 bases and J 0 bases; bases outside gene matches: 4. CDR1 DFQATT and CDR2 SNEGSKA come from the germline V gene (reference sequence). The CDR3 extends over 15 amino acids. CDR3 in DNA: TGCAGTGCCGGGACTAGCGGGGTAGACCAAGAGACCCAGTACTTC. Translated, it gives CSAGTSGVDQETQYF.

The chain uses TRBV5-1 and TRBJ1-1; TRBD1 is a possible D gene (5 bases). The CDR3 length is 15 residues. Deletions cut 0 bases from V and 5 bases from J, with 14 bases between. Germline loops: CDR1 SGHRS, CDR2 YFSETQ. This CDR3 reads CASSLAGGMGTEAFF. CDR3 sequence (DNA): TGCGCCAGCAGCTTGGCCGGGGGGATGGGTACTGAAGCTTTCTTT.

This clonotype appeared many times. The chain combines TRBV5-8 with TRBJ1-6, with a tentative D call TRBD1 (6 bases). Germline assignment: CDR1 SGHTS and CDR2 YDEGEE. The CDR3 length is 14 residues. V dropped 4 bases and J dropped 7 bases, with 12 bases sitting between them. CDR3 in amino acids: CASSPARGNSPLHF. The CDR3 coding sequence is TGTGCCAGCAGCCCGGCCAGGGGCAATTCACCCCTCCACTTT.

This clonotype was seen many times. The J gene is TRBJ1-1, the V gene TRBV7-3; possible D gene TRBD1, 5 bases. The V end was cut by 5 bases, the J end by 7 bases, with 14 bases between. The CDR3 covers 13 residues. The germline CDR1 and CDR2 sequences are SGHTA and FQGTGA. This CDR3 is CASSIGTRGEAFF. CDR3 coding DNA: TGTGCCAGCAGCATCGGGACTCGGGGTGAAGCTTTCTTT.

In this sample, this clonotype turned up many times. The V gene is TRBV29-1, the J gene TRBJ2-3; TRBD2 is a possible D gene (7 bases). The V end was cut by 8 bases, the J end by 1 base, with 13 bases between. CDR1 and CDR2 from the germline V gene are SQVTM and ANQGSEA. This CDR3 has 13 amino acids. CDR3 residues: CSLRGGGTDTQYF. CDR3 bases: TGCAGCCTCAGGGGAGGGGGCACAGATACGCAGTATTTT.

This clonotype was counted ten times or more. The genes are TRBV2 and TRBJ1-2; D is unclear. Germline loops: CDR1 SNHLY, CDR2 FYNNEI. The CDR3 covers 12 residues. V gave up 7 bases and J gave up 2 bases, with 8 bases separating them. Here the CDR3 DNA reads TGTGCCAGCACCCTAGGGAACTATGGCTACACCTTC. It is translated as CASTLGNYGYTF. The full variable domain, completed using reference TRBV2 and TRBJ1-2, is EPEVTQTPSHQVTQMGQEVILRCVPISNHLYFYWYRQILGQKVEFLVSFYNNEISEKSEIFDDQFSVERPDGSNFTLKIRSTKLEDSAMYFCASTLGNYGYTFGSGTRLTVV.

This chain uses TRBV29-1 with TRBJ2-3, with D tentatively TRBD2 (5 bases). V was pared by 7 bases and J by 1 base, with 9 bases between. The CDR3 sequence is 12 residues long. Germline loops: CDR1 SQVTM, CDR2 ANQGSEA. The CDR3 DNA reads TGCAGCGCAGAGGAGGGCACAGATACGCAGTATTTT. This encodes CSAEEGTDTQYF.

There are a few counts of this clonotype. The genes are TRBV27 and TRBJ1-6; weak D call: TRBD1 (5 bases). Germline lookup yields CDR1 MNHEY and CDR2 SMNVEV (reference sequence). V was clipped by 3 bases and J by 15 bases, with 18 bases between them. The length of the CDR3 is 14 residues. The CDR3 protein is CASSFPGRTLDLHF. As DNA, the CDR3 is TGTGCCAGCAGTTTCCCGGGACGCACTTTGGACCTCCACTTT.